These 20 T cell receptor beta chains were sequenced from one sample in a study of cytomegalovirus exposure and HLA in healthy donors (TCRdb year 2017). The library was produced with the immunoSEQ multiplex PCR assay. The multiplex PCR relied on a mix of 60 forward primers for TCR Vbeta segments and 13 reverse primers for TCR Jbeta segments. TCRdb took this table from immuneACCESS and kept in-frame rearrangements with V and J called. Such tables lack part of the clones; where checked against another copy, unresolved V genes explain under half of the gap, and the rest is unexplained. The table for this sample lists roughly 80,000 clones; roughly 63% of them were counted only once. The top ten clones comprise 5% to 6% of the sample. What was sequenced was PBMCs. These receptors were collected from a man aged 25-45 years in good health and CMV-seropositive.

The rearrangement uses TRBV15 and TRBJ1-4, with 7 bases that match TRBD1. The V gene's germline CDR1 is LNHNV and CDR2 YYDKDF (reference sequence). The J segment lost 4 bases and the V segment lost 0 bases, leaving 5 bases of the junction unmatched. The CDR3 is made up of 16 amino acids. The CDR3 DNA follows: TGTGCCACCAGCAGAGATCCAACAGGGGATAATGAAAAACTGTTTTTT. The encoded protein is CATSRDPTGDNEKLFF.

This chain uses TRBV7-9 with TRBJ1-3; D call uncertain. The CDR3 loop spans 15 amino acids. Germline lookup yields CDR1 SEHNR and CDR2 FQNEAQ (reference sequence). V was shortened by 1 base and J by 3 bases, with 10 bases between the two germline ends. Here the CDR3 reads CASSLEWSVGNTIYF. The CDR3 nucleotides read TGTGCCAGCAGCTTAGAGTGGTCGGTTGGAAACACCATATATTTT.

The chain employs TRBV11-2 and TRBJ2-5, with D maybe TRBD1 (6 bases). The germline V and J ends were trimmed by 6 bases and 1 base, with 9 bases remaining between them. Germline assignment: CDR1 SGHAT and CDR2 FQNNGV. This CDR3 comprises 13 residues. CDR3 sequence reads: CASRGTTQETQYF. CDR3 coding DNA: TGTGCCAGCAGGGGGACAACCCAAGAGACCCAGTACTTC.

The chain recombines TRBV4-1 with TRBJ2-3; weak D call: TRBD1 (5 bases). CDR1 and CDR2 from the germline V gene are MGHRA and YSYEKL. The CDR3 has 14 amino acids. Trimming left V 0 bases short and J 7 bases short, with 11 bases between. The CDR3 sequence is CASSQEGQGYTQYF. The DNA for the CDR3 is TGCGCCAGCAGCCAAGAAGGCCAGGGTTATACGCAGTATTTT.

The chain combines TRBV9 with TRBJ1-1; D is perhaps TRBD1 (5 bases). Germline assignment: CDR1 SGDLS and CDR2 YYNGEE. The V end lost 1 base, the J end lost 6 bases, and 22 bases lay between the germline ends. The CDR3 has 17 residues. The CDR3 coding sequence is TGTGCCAGCAGCGTACCCGATTTTTCGGGGGAAAGGGCTGAAGCTTTCTTT. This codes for CASSVPDFSGERAEAFF.

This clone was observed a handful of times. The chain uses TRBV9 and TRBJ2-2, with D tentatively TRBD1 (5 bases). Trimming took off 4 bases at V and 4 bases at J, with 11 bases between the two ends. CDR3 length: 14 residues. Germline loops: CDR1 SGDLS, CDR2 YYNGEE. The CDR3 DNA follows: TGTGCCAGCAGCACAGACAGCCTCACCGGGGAGCTGTTTTTT. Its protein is CASSTDSLTGELFF.

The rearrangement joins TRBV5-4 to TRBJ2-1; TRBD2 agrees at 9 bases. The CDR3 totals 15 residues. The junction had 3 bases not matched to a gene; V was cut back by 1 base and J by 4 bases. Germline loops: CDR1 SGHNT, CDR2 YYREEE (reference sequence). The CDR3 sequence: CASSLWSGGYNEQFF. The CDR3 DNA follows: TGTGCCAGCAGCTTGTGGAGCGGGGGGTACAATGAGCAGTTCTTC.

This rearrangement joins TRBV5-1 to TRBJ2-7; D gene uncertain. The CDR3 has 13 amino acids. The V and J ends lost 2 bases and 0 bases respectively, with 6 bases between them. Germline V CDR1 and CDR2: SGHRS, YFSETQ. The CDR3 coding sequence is TGCGCCAGCAGCTTCGCTAGCTCCTACGAGCAGTACTTC. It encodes CASSFASSYEQYF.

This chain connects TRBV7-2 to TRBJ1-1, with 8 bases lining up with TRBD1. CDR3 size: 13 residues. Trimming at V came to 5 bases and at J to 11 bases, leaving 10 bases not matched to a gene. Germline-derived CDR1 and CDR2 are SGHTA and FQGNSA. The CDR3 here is CASSGVRGQEAFF. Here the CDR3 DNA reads TGTGCCAGCAGCGGAGTCCGGGGACAGGAGGCTTTCTTT.

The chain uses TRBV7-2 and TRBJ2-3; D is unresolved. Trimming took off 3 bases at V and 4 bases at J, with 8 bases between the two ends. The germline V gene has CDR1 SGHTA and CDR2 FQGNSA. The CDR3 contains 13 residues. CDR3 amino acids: CASSFRASDTQYF. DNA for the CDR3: TGTGCCAGCAGCTTTCGAGCATCAGATACGCAGTATTTT.

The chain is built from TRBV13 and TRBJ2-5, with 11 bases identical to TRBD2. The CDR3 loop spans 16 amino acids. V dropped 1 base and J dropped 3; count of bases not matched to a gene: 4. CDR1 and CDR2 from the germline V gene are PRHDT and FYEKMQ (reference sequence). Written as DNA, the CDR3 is TGTGCCAGCAGCTTAGTCAAACTAGCGGGGGAAGAGACCCAGTACTTC. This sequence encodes CASSLVKLAGEETQYF.

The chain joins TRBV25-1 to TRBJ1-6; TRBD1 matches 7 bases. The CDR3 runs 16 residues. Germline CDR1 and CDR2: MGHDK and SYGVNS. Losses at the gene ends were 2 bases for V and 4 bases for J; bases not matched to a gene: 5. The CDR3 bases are TGTGCCAGCAGTGAAACAGGGGCCAAGTATAATTCACCCCTCCACTTT. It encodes CASSETGAKYNSPLHF.

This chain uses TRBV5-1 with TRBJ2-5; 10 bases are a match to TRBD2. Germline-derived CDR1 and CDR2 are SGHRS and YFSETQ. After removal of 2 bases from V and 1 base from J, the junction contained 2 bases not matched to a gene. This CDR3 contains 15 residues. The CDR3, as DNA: TGCGCCAGCAGCTTTAGCGGGGGGATCCAAGAGACCCAGTACTTC. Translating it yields CASSFSGGIQETQYF.

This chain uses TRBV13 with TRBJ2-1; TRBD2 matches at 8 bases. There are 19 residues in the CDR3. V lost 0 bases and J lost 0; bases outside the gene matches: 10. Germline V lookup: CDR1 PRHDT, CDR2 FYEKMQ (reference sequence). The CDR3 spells CASSLGRFSGVTSYNEQFF. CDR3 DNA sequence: TGTGCCAGCAGCTTAGGCCGGTTTAGCGGGGTCACCTCCTACAATGAGCAGTTCTTC.

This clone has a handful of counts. CDR3 bases: TGTGCCTGGAGTTTAACTCGTCCTGAAGCTTTCTTT. It translates to CAWSLTRPEAFF. The chain combines TRBV30 with TRBJ1-1; no clear D. Trimming stripped 2 bases from V and 6 bases from J, with 10 bases between. Germline-derived CDR1 and CDR2 are GTSNPN and SVGIG (reference sequence). The CDR3 is 12 amino acids.

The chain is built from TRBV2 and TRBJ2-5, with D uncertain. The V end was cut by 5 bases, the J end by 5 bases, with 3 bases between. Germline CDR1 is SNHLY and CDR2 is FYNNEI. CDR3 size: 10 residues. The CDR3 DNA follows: TGTGCCAGCAGTCTTGAGACCCAGTACTTC. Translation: CASSLETQYF.

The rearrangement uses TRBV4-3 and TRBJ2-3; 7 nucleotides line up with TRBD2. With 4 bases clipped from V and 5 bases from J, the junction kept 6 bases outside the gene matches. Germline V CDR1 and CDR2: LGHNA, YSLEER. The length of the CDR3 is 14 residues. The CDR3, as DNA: TGCGCCAGCAGCCGGGGGGGAGCTGTAGATACGCAGTATTTT. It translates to CASSRGGAVDTQYF.

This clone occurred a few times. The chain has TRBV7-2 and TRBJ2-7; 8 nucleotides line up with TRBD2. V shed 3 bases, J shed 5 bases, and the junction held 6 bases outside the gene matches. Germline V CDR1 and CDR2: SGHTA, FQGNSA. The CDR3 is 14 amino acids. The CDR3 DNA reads TGTGCCAGCAGCTTGCCAGCGGGAGCCCACGAGCAGTACTTC. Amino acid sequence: CASSLPAGAHEQYF.

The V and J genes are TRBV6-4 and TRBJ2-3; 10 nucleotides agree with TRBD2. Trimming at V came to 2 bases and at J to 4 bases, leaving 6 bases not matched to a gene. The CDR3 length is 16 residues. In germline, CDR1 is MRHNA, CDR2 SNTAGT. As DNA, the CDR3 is TGTGCCAGCAGTGACAGGGCTAGCGGGAGCCCAGATACGCAGTATTTT. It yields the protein CASSDRASGSPDTQYF.

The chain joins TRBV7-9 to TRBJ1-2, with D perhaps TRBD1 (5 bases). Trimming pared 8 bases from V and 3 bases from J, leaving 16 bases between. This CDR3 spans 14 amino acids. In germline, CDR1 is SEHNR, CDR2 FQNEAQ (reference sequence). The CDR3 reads CASCKDRPDYGYTF. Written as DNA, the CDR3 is TGTGCCAGCTGCAAAGACAGACCTGACTATGGCTACACCTTC.